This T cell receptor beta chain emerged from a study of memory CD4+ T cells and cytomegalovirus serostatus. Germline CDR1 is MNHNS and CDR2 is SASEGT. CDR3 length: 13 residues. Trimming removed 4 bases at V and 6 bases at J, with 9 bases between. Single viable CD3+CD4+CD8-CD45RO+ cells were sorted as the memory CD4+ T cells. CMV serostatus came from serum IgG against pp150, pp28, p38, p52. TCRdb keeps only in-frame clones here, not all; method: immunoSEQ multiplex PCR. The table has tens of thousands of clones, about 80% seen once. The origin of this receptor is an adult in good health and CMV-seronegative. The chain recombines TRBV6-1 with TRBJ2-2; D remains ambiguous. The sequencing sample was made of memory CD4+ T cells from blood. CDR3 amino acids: CASSVSRSGELFF. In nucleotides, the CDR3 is TGTGCCAGCAGTGTCTCTCGGTCCGGGGAGCTGTTTTTT.